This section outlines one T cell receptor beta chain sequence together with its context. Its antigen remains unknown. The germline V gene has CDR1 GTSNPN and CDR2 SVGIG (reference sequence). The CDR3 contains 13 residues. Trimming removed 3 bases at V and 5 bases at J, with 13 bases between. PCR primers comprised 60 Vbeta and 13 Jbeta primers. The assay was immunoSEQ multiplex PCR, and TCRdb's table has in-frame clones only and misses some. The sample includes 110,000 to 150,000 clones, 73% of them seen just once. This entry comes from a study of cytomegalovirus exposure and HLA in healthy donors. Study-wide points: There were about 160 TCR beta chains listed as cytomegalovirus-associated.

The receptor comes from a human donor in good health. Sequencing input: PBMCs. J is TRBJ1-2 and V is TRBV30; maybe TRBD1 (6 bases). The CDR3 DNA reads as TGTGCCTGGAGCGCGGGGGACACGTATGGCTACACCTTC. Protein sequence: CAWSAGDTYGYTF.